This T cell receptor (beta chain) was documented in a study of blood T cell repertoires in COVID-19. Study-wide context: Donors in the United States, Italy and Spain gave samples during acute or convalescent COVID-19. The analysed material was cDNA or gDNA that came from T cells, B-cell-depleted T cells, or PBMCs.

The Seattle patients, enrolled during active infection, were followed longitudinally. Trimming left V 6 bases short and J 4 bases short, with 15 bases between. CDR3 size: 14 residues. Germline loops: CDR1 LNHDA, CDR2 SQIVND (reference sequence). As processed by the authors: It was from reference gene primer amplification that nucleated cell counts were estimated. This table comes from immunoSEQ multiplex PCR, and its TCRdb copy is limited to in-frame clones, with some not included. For V, J and clone size, that table is used; D and trimming come from the DNA. The sample contains roughly 290,000 clones, under 85% of which appear only once.

Material for sequencing was peripheral blood. The clonotype was recovered from a human donor with COVID-19, enrolled during active disease. The donor label of this sample is uncertain. This chain links TRBV19 with TRBJ1-1, with D possibly TRBD1 on 5 matching bases. CDR3 loop: CASSLGGSGTEAFF. Written as DNA, the CDR3 is TGTGCCAGTAGCCTCGGGGGTTCGGGCACTGAAGCTTTCTTT.